The 21 T cell receptor beta chains below all came from one sample that was sequenced in a study of siplizumab effects on memory and regulatory T cells. Sequencing was performed with immunoSEQ multiplex PCR; in TCRdb, only in-frame clones are kept and a portion is missing. Here the sample spans roughly 120,000 clones, 90% to 95% being singletons. Material for sequencing was non-Treg CD4+ T cells sorted from blood. These receptors all stem from a human donor in good health.

J is TRBJ2-5 and V is TRBV5-4, with 9 bases that match TRBD2. The tail of the sequence fits TRBJ2-7 better, so the J call may be wrong. Germline CDR1 SGHNT, CDR2 YYREEE (reference sequence). This CDR3 contains 14 residues. The CDR3 sequence is CASSDPSGTNEQYF. CDR3 bases: TGTGCCAGCAGCGACCCTAGCGGGACCAACGAGCAGTACTTC.

The genes are TRBV9 and TRBJ2-6, with a weak D call TRBD2 (6 bases). Germline assignment: CDR1 SGDLS and CDR2 YYNGEE. The CDR3 sequence is 19 residues long. Deletions cut 0 bases from V and 1 base from J, with 17 bases between. CDR3 nucleotides: TGTGCCAGCAGCGTAGCCATCGCAGGGAGGAGGTCTGGGGCCAACGTCCTGACTTTC. Translation gives CASSVAIAGRRSGANVLTF.

The J gene is TRBJ2-1, the V gene TRBV6-5; D perhaps matches TRBD2 (6 bases). The CDR3 spans 12 residues. Germline lookup yields CDR1 MNHEY and CDR2 SVGAGI. With 0 bases removed from V and 13 bases from J, the gap between germline ends came to 10 bases. CDR3 nucleotide sequence: TGTGCCAGCAGTTACTCGCGGGAATCACAGTTCTTC. Amino acid sequence: CASSYSRESQFF.

This chain connects TRBV6-5 to TRBJ2-5; 9 nucleotides align to TRBD2. Unmatched junction bases numbered 3, after V lost 4 bases and J lost 3 bases. In germline, CDR1 is MNHEY, CDR2 SVGAGI. The CDR3 totals 14 residues. The CDR3, as DNA: TGTGCCAGCAGTTGGCTAGCGGGGAAAGAGACCCAGTACTTC. This gives the protein CASSWLAGKETQYF.

The rearrangement joins TRBV2 to TRBJ1-1, with 10 bases that match TRBD1. With 6 bases clipped from V and 7 bases from J, the junction kept 8 bases outside the gene matches. From germline, CDR1 is SNHLY and CDR2 FYNNEI. The CDR3 is made up of 14 amino acids. CDR3 amino acids: CASSGDRGRVEAFF. CDR3 bases: TGTGCCAGCAGCGGGGACAGGGGACGCGTTGAAGCTTTCTTT.

The sample holds one count of this clone. This CDR3 is CASSPQGFGYGYTF. As DNA, the CDR3 is TGTGCCAGCAGCCCGCAGGGGTTCGGTTATGGCTACACCTTC. The V gene is TRBV5-5, the J gene TRBJ1-2, with D possibly being TRBD1 (6 bases). Between the trimmed V and J ends, which lost 4 bases and 5 bases, there was a span of 15 bases. The CDR3 sequence is 14 residues long. From germline, CDR1 is SGHKS and CDR2 YYEKEE (reference sequence).

The gene calls are TRBV23-1 and TRBJ1-6; D is uncertain. TRBV23-1 is given ORF status, its function remaining uncertain. This CDR3 is 15 amino acids long. V dropped 3 bases and J dropped 0 bases, with 6 bases sitting between them. Here the CDR3 reads CASSHAGSYNSPLHF. The CDR3 DNA reads as TGCGCCAGCAGTCACGCCGGCTCCTATAATTCACCCCTCCACTTT.

The chain has TRBV10-3 and TRBJ1-1; D gene unclear. CDR3 size: 15 residues. Germline V gives CDR1 ENHRY, CDR2 SYGVKD. Deletions cut 7 bases from V and 0 bases from J, with 15 bases between. The CDR3 DNA is TGTGCCATCAAAGGTATGGCTGGGGTGAACACTGAAGCTTTCTTT. Protein product: CAIKGMAGVNTEAFF.

In this sample, this clone turned up once. The chain uses TRBV30 and TRBJ1-1; D unresolved. The germline CDR1 and CDR2 sequences are GTSNPN and SVGIG (reference sequence). The CDR3 consists of 15 residues. Deletions cut 4 bases from V and 0 bases from J, with 15 bases between. In DNA, the CDR3 is TGTGCCTGGAAGGGATCTCCAAAGCTGAACACTGAAGCTTTCTTT. This translates into CAWKGSPKLNTEAFF.

V usage is TRBV5-4 and J usage is TRBJ2-3; 10 nucleotides line up with TRBD2. V shed 3 bases, J shed 4 bases, and the junction held 14 bases outside the gene matches. This CDR3 spans 18 amino acids. Germline-derived CDR1 and CDR2 are SGHNT and YYREEE (reference sequence). CDR3 in DNA: TGTGCCAGCAGCTCCCCGGTCGCTAAGCGGGGGGGATCAGATACGCAGTATTTT. Its translation: CASSSPVAKRGGSDTQYF. The complete variable domain, with remaining parts taken from reference TRBV5-4 and TRBJ2-3, reads ETGVTQSPTHLIKTRGQQVTLRCSSQSGHNTVSWYQQALGQGPQFIFQYYREEENGRGNFPPRFSGLQFPNYSSELNVNALELDDSALYLCASSSPVAKRGGSDTQYFGPGTRLTVL.

The CDR3 loop reads CASSAREETQYF. CDR3 DNA sequence: TGTGCCAGCAGCGCTAGAGAGGAGACCCAGTACTTC. The chain has TRBV7-9 and TRBJ2-7; no reliable D call. The end of the DNA aligns better with TRBJ2-5, so the J call may be wrong. CDR1 and CDR2 (germline): SEHNR, FQNEAQ (reference sequence). This CDR3 is built from 12 residues.

This chain connects TRBV19 to TRBJ1-2; a possible D gene is TRBD1 (6 bases). V lost 7 bases to trimming and J lost 4 bases, with 16 bases between them. Germline V gene data show CDR1 as LNHDA and CDR2 as SQIVND (reference sequence). CDR3 size: 14 residues. The CDR3 is CASTLTGRPYGYTF. The CDR3 nucleotides read TGTGCCAGTACCCTGACAGGTCGCCCCTATGGCTACACCTTC.

This chain links TRBV6-1 with TRBJ2-2; a possible D gene is TRBD1 (6 bases). The germline V gene encodes CDR1 MNHNS and CDR2 SASEGT. This CDR3 contains 14 residues. V lost 7 bases and J lost 2, with 11 bases in between. This CDR3 is CASTLQGNTGELFF. CDR3 DNA: TGTGCCAGCACACTACAGGGTAACACCGGGGAGCTGTTTTTT.

Here the CDR3 reads CASSRRYTDTQYF. Here the CDR3 DNA reads TGTGCCAGCAGCCGACGATACACAGATACGCAGTATTTT. The chain uses TRBV5-4 and TRBJ2-3, with no clear D. From germline, CDR1 is SGHNT and CDR2 YYREEE (reference sequence). This CDR3 comprises 13 residues. Trimming took 4 bases from V and 2 from J, leaving 8 bases between them.

Only one count was recorded for this clone. The chain has TRBV5-4 and TRBJ1-2; D uncertain. Germline V CDR1 and CDR2: SGHNT, YYREEE (reference sequence). The CDR3 is 14 residues long. V was trimmed by 4 bases and J by 6 bases, leaving 16 bases between them. CDR3 sequence: CASSPISQADGYTF. The DNA of the CDR3 is TGTGCCAGCAGCCCAATATCCCAGGCAGATGGCTACACCTTC.

This chain uses TRBV2 with TRBJ2-7, with D perhaps matching TRBD2 (5 bases). V was cut by 5 bases and J by 5 bases, with 13 bases left in between. Per germline, CDR1 SNHLY and CDR2 FYNNEI. The CDR3 is 13 amino acids. The CDR3 DNA is TGTGCCAGCAGTATCGGGATTCGAGACGAGCAGTACTTC. It specifies CASSIGIRDEQYF.

This rearrangement joins TRBV10-1 to TRBJ2-4; no definite D call. Looked up from germline, CDR1 is WNHNN and CDR2 is SYGVQD (reference sequence). V gave up 3 bases and J gave up 1 base, with 7 bases separating them. The CDR3 extends over 14 amino acids. CDR3: CASSDSPAKNIQYF. For the CDR3, the DNA is TGCGCCAGCAGTGACTCACCGGCCAAAAACATTCAGTACTTC.

The chain combines TRBV6-1 with TRBJ1-1; D remains unclear. The germline V and J ends were trimmed by 6 bases and 2 bases, with 10 bases remaining between them. The CDR3 totals 13 residues. Germline CDR1 reads MNHNS; CDR2 reads SASEGT. The CDR3 reads CASSRGPNTEAFF. The DNA of the CDR3 is TGTGCCAGCAGCCGTGGCCCTAACACTGAAGCTTTCTTT.

A single count supports this clone. V usage is TRBV7-3 and J usage is TRBJ2-5, with a possible D match to TRBD2 (6 bases). Per the germline V gene, CDR1 is SGHTA and CDR2 is FQGTGA. The CDR3 runs to 18 residues. Trimming took off 5 bases at V and 2 bases at J, with 24 bases between the two ends. In DNA form, the CDR3 reads TGTGCCAGCAGCCCGGGACTCGGGAGCACCGGGGTACAAGAGACCCAGTACTTC. This encodes CASSPGLGSTGVQETQYF.

The J gene is TRBJ2-3, the V gene TRBV27; possible D gene TRBD2, 5 bases. Deletions cut 2 bases from V and 5 bases from J, with 8 bases between. Germline V gives CDR1 MNHEY, CDR2 SMNVEV (reference sequence). This CDR3 contains 13 residues. CDR3 DNA: TGTGCCAGCAGTTTAAACCGGGGAGATACGCAGTATTTT. This gives the protein CASSLNRGDTQYF.

V is TRBV18 and J is TRBJ2-4, with D unclear. CDR3 length: 14 amino acids. Per the germline V gene, CDR1 is KGHSH and CDR2 is LQKENI. V dropped 2 bases and J dropped 7 bases, with 12 bases sitting between them. CDR3 sequence (DNA): TGTGCCAGCTCACCAGGGTTTCTGGGGAACATTCAGTACTTC. This sequence encodes CASSPGFLGNIQYF.